The 32 T cell receptor beta chains in this list originate from one sample, sequenced in a study of blood T cell repertoires in COVID-19. Clones were sequenced by immunoSEQ multiplex PCR, and TCRdb holds only the in-frame ones, with some missing. The top ten hold about 24% of the sample, which has 95,000 to 100,000 clones, less than 85% seen once. Sequencing input: peripheral blood. The receptors here all came from a human donor in a cohort sampled during active COVID-19.

The chain is built from TRBV7-3 and TRBJ2-2, with D perhaps matching TRBD2 (7 bases). V dropped 7 bases and J dropped 2 bases, with 20 bases sitting between them. CDR3 size: 17 residues. Germline CDR1 reads SGHTA; CDR2 reads FQGTGA. CDR3 sequence (DNA): TGTGCCAGCACGGCGGAAGGCGGGGGCCTAAACACCGGGGAGCTGTTTTTT. Protein sequence: CASTAEGGGLNTGELFF.

V and J are TRBV2 and TRBJ2-3; tentative D call: TRBD1 (6 bases). The CDR3 covers 15 residues. Trimming stripped 4 bases from V and 6 bases from J, with 17 bases between. CDR1 SNHLY and CDR2 FYNNEI come from the germline V gene. Here the CDR3 reads CASSGASGRGDTQYF. The CDR3 nucleotides are TGTGCCAGCAGTGGGGCCAGCGGAAGGGGGGATACGCAGTATTTT.

Points on this clone: Mismatch with germline at one junction end may stem from a read error. The chain carries TRBV11-1 and TRBJ1-1, with unresolved D. The CDR3 runs 12 residues. Germline-derived CDR1 and CDR2 are SGHAT and FQDESV (reference sequence). CDR3 loop: CASSLLQAEAFF. CDR3 DNA: TGTGCCAGCAGCTTACTCCAAGCTGAGGCTTTCTTT.

Written as DNA, the CDR3 is TGTGCCAGCAGCTCCGGGACACATCTCAATCAGCCCCAGCATTTT. It translates to CASSSGTHLNQPQHF. This sequence joins TRBV7-9 and TRBJ1-5; a weak D match, TRBD1 (6 bases). Germline-derived CDR1 and CDR2 are SEHNR and FQNEAQ (reference sequence). This CDR3 contains 15 residues. V was pared by 4 bases and J by 3 bases, with 13 bases between.

J is TRBJ2-7 and V is TRBV28; 7 bases line up with TRBD1. The CDR3 sequence is 13 residues long. Per the germline V gene, CDR1 is MDHEN and CDR2 is SYDVKM. J was trimmed by 5 bases and V by 5 bases; bases with no gene match: 6. This CDR3 reads CASSPPTGHEQYF. The CDR3 region has the DNA TGTGCCAGCAGTCCCCCGACAGGGCACGAGCAGTACTTC.

This clone has only a few counts. The rearrangement links TRBV7-9 to TRBJ1-5, with 8 positions matching TRBD1. CDR1 and CDR2 (germline): SEHNR, FQNEAQ (reference sequence). The V gene end was trimmed by 0 bases and the J gene end by 2 bases; junction bases not matched to a gene: 9. The CDR3 is made up of 18 amino acids. The CDR3 is CASSLAGGQGARNQPQHF. The CDR3 nucleotides read TGTGCCAGCAGCTTAGCGGGGGGTCAGGGGGCTCGCAATCAGCCCCAGCATTTT.

The genes are TRBV27 and TRBJ1-3; 11 bases fit TRBD1. CDR3 length: 14 residues. The V and J ends lost 6 bases and 2 bases, in that order; junction bases with no gene match: 0. The V gene's germline CDR1 is MNHEY and CDR2 SMNVEV (reference sequence). This chain's CDR3 is CASRGQGAGNTIYF. As DNA, the CDR3 is TGTGCCAGCAGGGGACAGGGGGCTGGAAACACCATATATTTT.

This clone was found a few times. This rearrangement joins TRBV18 to TRBJ2-5; D gene ambiguous. CDR1 is KGHSH and CDR2 is LQKENI in the germline V gene. The CDR3 spans 13 residues. The V end lost 2 bases, the J end lost 2 bases, and 6 bases lay between the germline ends. The CDR3 here is CASSPIQQETQYF. As DNA, the CDR3 is TGTGCCAGCTCACCAATACAGCAAGAGACCCAGTACTTC.

This clone showed up just a few times. The J gene is TRBJ2-6, the V gene TRBV14; no firm D call. V lost 1 base and J 0 bases, leaving 7 bases between the germline ends. Germline V CDR1 and CDR2: SGHDN, FVKESK. The length of the CDR3 is 16 residues. The CDR3, as DNA: TGTGCCAGCAGCCAAGGAGGATACTCTGGGGCCAACGTCCTGACTTTC. It codes for CASSQGGYSGANVLTF.

Comment on this clone: In the same sample, other DNA sequences code for this CDR3. The rearrangement links TRBV19 to TRBJ1-1, with a tentative D call TRBD1 (6 bases). Germline CDR1 is LNHDA and CDR2 is SQIVND (reference sequence). V was trimmed by 5 bases and J by 11 bases, leaving 21 bases between them. This CDR3 region has 14 residues. This CDR3 is CASSVPAGATSAFF. CDR3 nucleotide sequence: TGTGCCAGTAGTGTCCCGGCGGGGGCCACTTCGGCTTTCTTT.

The chain is built from TRBV6-5 and TRBJ1-2, with a tentative D call TRBD1 (5 bases). V was shortened by 2 bases and J by 1 base, with 11 bases between the two germline ends. This CDR3 region has 15 residues. CDR1 MNHEY and CDR2 SVGAGI come from the germline V gene. This CDR3 reads CASSYIGGINYGYTF. The CDR3 DNA sequence: TGTGCCAGCAGTTACATCGGGGGGATTAACTATGGCTACACCTTC.

Only a few counts were recorded for this clone. The chain carries TRBV3-1 (or the pseudogene TRBV3-2) and TRBJ2-5, with D hard to call. The CDR3 has 14 residues. V lost 4 bases to trimming and J lost 0 bases, with 9 bases between them. The germline V gene has CDR1 LGHDT and CDR2 YNNKEL (reference sequence). In nucleotides, the CDR3 is TGTGCCAGCAGCCCAGATACATACCAAGAGACCCAGTACTTC. The encoded protein is CASSPDTYQETQYF.

The chain carries TRBV10-3 and TRBJ1-2; tentative D call: TRBD1 (5 bases). The CDR3 has 14 amino acids. Germline-derived CDR1 and CDR2 are ENHRY and SYGVKD. With 6 bases removed from V and 0 bases from J, the gap between germline ends came to 11 bases. CDR3 residues: CAIRTDTSNYGYTF. Here the CDR3 DNA reads TGTGCCATCAGAACGGACACCTCTAACTATGGCTACACCTTC.

The chain employs TRBV7-9 and TRBJ2-5, with D hard to call. V was clipped by 1 base and J by 5 bases, with 5 bases between them. The CDR3 runs to 12 residues. Per the germline V gene, CDR1 is SEHNR and CDR2 is FQNEAQ (reference sequence). The CDR3 nucleotides read TGTGCCAGCAGCTTAGTAGTGGAGACCCAGTACTTC. This sequence encodes CASSLVVETQYF.

The chain has TRBV27 and TRBJ2-3; tentatively, D is TRBD2 (5 bases). The CDR3 is 15 amino acids. Germline-derived CDR1 and CDR2 are MNHEY and SMNVEV (reference sequence). The germline V and J ends were trimmed by 4 bases and 0 bases, with 11 bases remaining between them. In nucleotides, the CDR3 is TGTGCCAGCAGTTGGGGAGACCCTAGCACAGATACGCAGTATTTT. Translation gives CASSWGDPSTDTQYF.

V and J are TRBV4-1 and TRBJ1-1, with 7 bases fitting TRBD1. Germline values: CDR1 MGHRA, CDR2 YSYEKL. V trimming: 1 base; J trimming: 11 bases; junction bases outside the gene matches: 10. The CDR3 is 14 residues long. The CDR3 DNA sequence: TGCGCCAGCAGCCAAGGACAGGGACCTCGCGGGGCTTTCTTT. This gives the protein CASSQGQGPRGAFF.

The V gene is TRBV5-4, the J gene TRBJ2-1; TRBD2 matches at 8 bases. The V gene end was trimmed by 3 bases and the J gene end by 0 bases; junction bases not matched to a gene: 8. The germline V gene has CDR1 SGHNT and CDR2 YYREEE (reference sequence). CDR3 length equals 17 residues. CDR3 nucleotide sequence: TGTGCCAGCAGCTCCCGACTAGCGCAGAGCTCCTACAATGAGCAGTTCTTC. Translating it yields CASSSRLAQSSYNEQFF.

This clone was picked up one time. The chain is built from TRBV5-8 and TRBJ1-5; D possibly corresponds to TRBD1 (5 bases). CDR1 and CDR2 from the germline V gene are SGHTS and YDEGEE. V lost 4 bases, J lost 7 bases, and 12 bases lay in between. The CDR3 runs to 13 residues. The CDR3 DNA is TGTGCCAGCAGCCGGGACTTAGGCCAGCCCCAGCATTTT. It yields the protein CASSRDLGQPQHF. Full variable domain (outside the CDR3, taken from reference TRBV5-8 and TRBJ1-5): EAGVTQSPTHLIKTRGQQATLRCSPISGHTSVYWYQQALGLGLQFLLWYDEGEERNRGNFPPRFSGRQFPNYSSELNVNALELEDSALYLCASSRDLGQPQHFGDGTRLSIL.

This clone has just a few counts. V gene TRBV5-1 combines with J gene TRBJ1-4; possibly TRBD1 for D (5 bases). Trimming stripped 4 bases from V and 4 bases from J, with 17 bases between. The CDR3 length is 16 residues. CDR1 SGHRS and CDR2 YFSETQ come from the germline V gene. Written as DNA, the CDR3 is TGCGCCAGCAGCCGGCAGGGCCGGGGGAGTAATGAAAAACTGTTTTTT. This translates into CASSRQGRGSNEKLFF.

The chain recombines TRBV30 with TRBJ1-5; 7 bases line up with TRBD1. The V segment lost 5 bases and the J segment 0 bases; nucleotides outside the gene matches: 10. The CDR3 is made up of 16 amino acids. CDR1 and CDR2 from the germline V gene are GTSNPN and SVGIG (reference sequence). CDR3 sequence: CAWDRDSTYSNQPQHF. The DNA for the CDR3 is TGTGCCTGGGACCGGGACAGCACCTATAGCAATCAGCCCCAGCATTTT.

This chain connects TRBV7-2 to TRBJ1-2; TRBD1 agrees at 9 bases. This CDR3 has 14 residues. V trimming: 5 bases; J trimming: 0 bases; junction bases outside the gene matches: 1. Germline CDR1 is SGHTA and CDR2 is FQGNSA. For the CDR3, the DNA is TGTGCCAGCAGCCGGACAGGGGCTAACTATGGCTACACCTTC. Its translation is CASSRTGANYGYTF. Using reference TRBV7-2 and TRBJ1-2 for the parts outside the CDR3, the full variable domain is GAGVSQSPSNKVTEKGKDVELRCDPISGHTALYWYRQSLGQGLEFLIYFQGNSAPDKSGLPSDRFSAERTGGSVSTLTIQRTQQEDSAVYLCASSRTGANYGYTFGSGTRLTVV.

On this clone itself: The junction and the germline gene differ at one end; a read error may be behind it. This rearrangement joins TRBV11-1 to TRBJ2-2; 9 nucleotides match TRBD1. The CDR3 contains 15 residues. CDR1 is SGHAT, CDR2 FQDESV, per germline (reference sequence). The CDR3 nucleotides are TGTGCTAGCAGCTTAATGGGACAGGGCTCCGGGGAGCTGTTTTTT. It specifies CASSLMGQGSGELFF. The full variable domain, in which reference TRBV11-1 and TRBJ2-2 provide the parts outside the CDR3, is EAEVAQSPRYKITEKSQAVAFWCDPISGHATLYWYRQILGQGPELLVQFQDESVVDDSQLPKDRFSAERLKGVDSTLKIQPAELGDSAMYLCASSLMGQGSGELFFGEGSRLTVL.

The chain links TRBV4-2 to TRBJ1-1; TRBD1 agrees at 8 bases. Looked up from germline, CDR1 is LGHNA and CDR2 is YNFKEQ. The CDR3 extends over 13 amino acids. V gave up 11 bases and J gave up 5 bases; unmatched junction bases: 10. The CDR3 is CAPRTGWRTEAFF. In nucleotides, the CDR3 is TGTGCCCCCCGGACAGGGTGGCGGACTGAAGCTTTCTTT.

The V gene is TRBV15, the J gene TRBJ2-2, with 7 bases that match TRBD1. J lost 1 base, V lost 1 base, and 0 bases had no gene match. The CDR3 is 15 amino acids. CDR1 and CDR2 (germline): LNHNV, YYDKDF (reference sequence). The CDR3 loop is CATSRGTGNTGELFF. Written as DNA, the CDR3 is TGTGCCACCAGCAGAGGGACAGGGAACACCGGGGAGCTGTTTTTT.

The chain links TRBV3-1 (or the pseudogene TRBV3-2) to TRBJ2-1, with D possibly being TRBD2 (5 bases). Between the trimmed V and J ends, which lost 1 base and 4 bases, there was a span of 17 bases. Germline CDR1 and CDR2: LGHDT and YNNKEL (reference sequence). The CDR3 has 17 amino acids. This chain's CDR3 is CASSQGHSARGYNEQFF. The CDR3 nucleotides read TGTGCCAGCAGCCAAGGACACAGCGCCCGAGGGTACAATGAGCAGTTCTTC.

The chain couples TRBV2 to TRBJ2-3, with 8 bases identical to TRBD2. The CDR3 runs to 14 residues. V was clipped by 5 bases and J by 8 bases; unmatched bases: 9. Germline CDR1 reads SNHLY; CDR2 reads FYNNEI. Written as DNA, the CDR3 is TGTGCCAGCAGTTCGCGGGGGGCCGGGGGTACGCAGTATTTT. Translating gives CASSSRGAGGTQYF.

The CDR3 DNA is TGTGCCAGCAGCCAACTACTAGCGGGAGTCTACGAGCAGTACTTC. Protein sequence: CASSQLLAGVYEQYF. This sequence joins TRBV14 and TRBJ2-7; 11 bases align to TRBD2. Losses at the gene ends were 2 bases for V and 3 bases for J; bases not matched to a gene: 3. Looked up from germline, CDR1 is SGHDN and CDR2 is FVKESK. There are 15 residues in the CDR3.

The gene calls are TRBV6-5 and TRBJ1-4; D is perhaps TRBD1 (6 bases). Germline V CDR1 and CDR2: MNHEY, SVGAGI. V lost 8 bases, J lost 5 bases, and 18 bases lay in between. This CDR3 is 15 amino acids long. CDR3 bases: TGTGCCAGCGGTCAGACAGGATCTGTGAATGAAAAACTGTTTTTT. The encoded protein is CASGQTGSVNEKLFF.

The rearrangement links TRBV3-1 (or the pseudogene TRBV3-2) to TRBJ2-1, with 7 bases that match TRBD1. Germline lookup yields CDR1 LGHDT and CDR2 YNNKEL (reference sequence). This CDR3 spans 16 amino acids. V was clipped by 4 bases and J by 0 bases; unmatched bases: 6. The CDR3 sequence: CASSLSGTASYNEQFF. For the CDR3, the DNA is TGTGCCAGCAGCCTTTCCGGGACAGCCTCCTACAATGAGCAGTTCTTC.

The chain combines TRBV11-1 with TRBJ2-5; D is unclear. CDR1 is SGHAT and CDR2 is FQDESV in the germline V gene (reference sequence). V was clipped by 6 bases and J by 5 bases, with 13 bases between them. This CDR3 spans 13 amino acids. CDR3: CASSTGSRETQYF. As DNA, the CDR3 is TGTGCCAGCAGTACCGGGTCTCGGGAGACCCAGTACTTC.

The count of this clone is one. V usage is TRBV27 and J usage is TRBJ1-5; 8 bases map to TRBD1. Germline lookup yields CDR1 MNHEY and CDR2 SMNVEV (reference sequence). J was trimmed by 6 bases and V by 3 bases; bases with no gene match: 10. The CDR3 is 16 residues long. The CDR3 DNA follows: TGTGCCAGCAGTTTCCTCGGACAGGGCTCGGGTCAGCCCCAGCATTTT. Amino acid sequence: CASSFLGQGSGQPQHF.

The rearrangement joins TRBV6-1 to TRBJ2-5; weak D call: TRBD2 (8 bases). V lost 3 bases, J lost 2 bases, and 13 bases lay in between. Germline V gene lookup returns CDR1 MNHNS and CDR2 SASEGT. The CDR3 is made up of 15 amino acids. The CDR3 nucleotides are TGTGCCAGCAGTGAGATAGCGGGACAGCAAGAGACCCAGTACTTC. Translation gives CASSEIAGQQETQYF.